Listed below are T cell receptor beta chains from one sample, sequenced in a study of cytomegalovirus exposure and HLA in healthy donors. Clones were read by immunoSEQ multiplex PCR, and TCRdb kept only the in-frame ones, dropping some. The profile shows more than 60,000 clones, more than 60% of them singletons. The sequencing input was PBMCs. All receptors derive from a woman aged 25 to 39 in good health and CMV-seronegative. The CDR3 runs from the conserved cysteine through the conserved F or W. The D gene is left open where the match is weak. Size is omitted from some rows. Given values are once, few, many or a class for expanded clones.

d_gene: TRBD1; j_gene: TRBJ2-5; v_gene: TRBV11-2; abundance: .; CDR3aa: CASSLRSQGAPTQYF; CDR3nt: TGTGCCAGCAGCTTAAGGTCCCAGGGGGCGCCCACCCAGTACTTC
d_gene: .; j_gene: TRBJ1-2; v_gene: TRBV11-1; abundance: .; CDR3aa: CASSGDSLYGYTF; CDR3nt: TGTGCCAGCAGCGGCGACAGCCTCTATGGCTACACCTTC
d_gene: TRBD1; j_gene: TRBJ2-2; v_gene: TRBV5-1; abundance: .; CDR3aa: CASSSVRDSATGELFF; CDR3nt: TGCGCCAGCAGCTCGGTCCGGGACAGCGCCACCGGGGAGCTGTTTTTT
d_gene: .; j_gene: TRBJ2-5; v_gene: TRBV21-1; abundance: .; CDR3aa: CASSKPRRDSLREGTQYF; CDR3nt: TGTGCCAGCAGCAAACCTCGTCGGGACTCACTTCGAGAGGGGACCCAGTACTTC
d_gene: .; j_gene: TRBJ1-1; v_gene: TRBV6-5; abundance: .; CDR3aa: CASTRRGGNTEAFF; CDR3nt: TGTGCCAGCACGAGAAGAGGGGGGAACACTGAAGCTTTCTTT
d_gene: .; j_gene: TRBJ2-3; v_gene: TRBV10-3; abundance: .; CDR3aa: CAIRLATDTQYF; CDR3nt: TGTGCCATCAGGCTAGCGACAGATACGCAGTATTTT
d_gene: .; j_gene: TRBJ2-1; v_gene: TRBV10-3; abundance: .; CDR3aa: CAISEGRGGVNEQFF; CDR3nt: TGTGCCATCAGTGAGGGAAGAGGGGGGGTGAATGAGCAGTTCTTC
d_gene: .; j_gene: TRBJ2-5; v_gene: TRBV4-3; abundance: .; CDR3aa: CASSPRTVGETQYF; CDR3nt: TGCGCCAGCAGCCCGAGGACAGTAGGAGAGACCCAGTACTTC
d_gene: .; j_gene: TRBJ1-2; v_gene: TRBV4-3; abundance: .; CDR3aa: CASSQDRDIARSYGYTF; CDR3nt: TGCGCCAGCAGCCAAGATAGGGACATCGCTCGTTCCTATGGCTACACCTTC
d_gene: TRBD2; j_gene: TRBJ2-3; v_gene: TRBV4-1; abundance: once; CDR3aa: CASSQDGGGNTDTQYF; CDR3nt: TGCGCCAGCAGTCAAGATGGGGGGGGGAACACAGATACGCAGTATTTT
d_gene: .; j_gene: TRBJ2-5; v_gene: TRBV25-1; abundance: .; CDR3aa: CASSAPGPQYQETQYF; CDR3nt: TGTGCCAGCAGTGCCCCAGGGCCACAGTACCAAGAGACCCAGTACTTC
d_gene: TRBD2; j_gene: TRBJ2-1; v_gene: TRBV14; abundance: .; CDR3aa: CASSQTGTSATHPYNEQFF; CDR3nt: TGTGCCAGCAGCCAGACCGGGACTAGCGCGACTCACCCCTACAATGAGCAGTTCTTC
d_gene: .; j_gene: TRBJ2-2; v_gene: TRBV5-1; abundance: .; CDR3aa: CASSPFERAPGELFF; CDR3nt: TGCGCCAGCAGCCCTTTTGAGAGGGCGCCCGGGGAGCTGTTTTTT
d_gene: .; j_gene: TRBJ1-1; v_gene: TRBV18; abundance: .; CDR3aa: CASSPLQGGTEAFF; CDR3nt: TGTGCCAGCTCACCACTACAGGGTGGTACTGAAGCTTTCTTT
d_gene: .; j_gene: TRBJ2-3; v_gene: TRBV4-1; abundance: few; CDR3aa: CASSQVGGAADTQYF; CDR3nt: TGCGCCAGCAGTCAAGTTGGGGGGGCCGCAGATACGCAGTATTTT
d_gene: TRBD2; j_gene: TRBJ2-3; v_gene: TRBV7-2; abundance: .; CDR3aa: CASSPQGTSNTDTQYF; CDR3nt: TGTGCCAGCAGCCCTCAAGGGACTAGTAACACAGATACGCAGTATTTT
d_gene: .; j_gene: TRBJ1-1; v_gene: TRBV5-1; abundance: .; CDR3aa: CASRNRQLNTEAFF; CDR3nt: TGCGCCAGCAGAAACCGACAGCTCAACACTGAAGCTTTCTTT
d_gene: .; j_gene: TRBJ2-5; v_gene: TRBV6-6; abundance: .; CDR3aa: CASSYPSRGGKETQYF; CDR3nt: TGTGCCAGCAGTTACCCCTCTAGGGGGGGTAAAGAGACCCAGTACTTC